The 25 T cell receptor beta chains below come from one sample, sequenced in a study of blood T cell repertoires in COVID-19. Repertoires were generated with immunoSEQ multiplex PCR, while TCRdb's copy carries only in-frame clones and drops some. The sample records some 290,000 clones, approximately 91% being singletons. Sequencing was performed on PBMCs or T cells enriched from blood (not recorded which). Every receptor here comes from a woman in her 40s with acute COVID-19.

The chain joins TRBV7-2 to TRBJ2-7; D gene uncertain. Germline V lookup: CDR1 SGHTA, CDR2 FQGNSA. V was clipped by 4 bases and J by 0 bases, with 4 bases between them. CDR3 length: 12 amino acids. The CDR3 sequence: CASSSFSYEQYF. The CDR3, as DNA: TGTGCCAGCAGCTCTTTCTCCTACGAGCAGTACTTC.

The chain couples TRBV19 to TRBJ2-2; unclear D gene. The CDR3 length is 13 residues. With 3 bases removed from V and 5 bases from J, the gap between germline ends came to 7 bases. Germline values: CDR1 LNHDA, CDR2 SQIVND (reference sequence). The CDR3 region is CASSMGRTGELFF. Written as DNA, the CDR3 is TGTGCCAGTAGTATGGGCCGAACCGGGGAGCTGTTTTTT.

The chain combines TRBV9 with TRBJ2-2, with 8 bases aligning to TRBD2. The V segment lost 3 bases and the J segment 4 bases; nucleotides outside the gene matches: 2. The germline gives CDR1 SGDLS, CDR2 YYNGEE. The CDR3 extends over 14 amino acids. The CDR3 sequence: CASSATSGTGELFF. The CDR3 DNA is TGTGCCAGCAGCGCTACTAGCGGCACCGGGGAGCTGTTTTTT.

The J gene is TRBJ2-1, the V gene TRBV6-2 or TRBV6-3; D is uncertain. This CDR3 spans 16 amino acids. Germline V gene lookup returns CDR1 MNHEY and CDR2 SVGEGT. Trimming cost V 4 bases and J 3 bases, with 16 bases left between them. Here the CDR3 DNA reads TGTGCCAGCAGTTTTCGCTCGCGGAAAGGCTACAATGAGCAGTTCTTC. This codes for CASSFRSRKGYNEQFF.

This clone was seen more than once but under ten times. The chain joins TRBV27 to TRBJ2-1; D may be TRBD2 (6 bases). Per germline, CDR1 MNHEY and CDR2 SMNVEV (reference sequence). The CDR3 is 14 residues long. V dropped 3 bases and J dropped 1 base, with 7 bases sitting between them. The CDR3 region has the DNA TGTGCCAGCAGTTTCGGGGGTTCCTACAATGAGCAGTTCTTC. It encodes CASSFGGSYNEQFF.

The genes are TRBV7-9 and TRBJ2-7; 8 nucleotides line up with TRBD1. The V segment lost 4 bases and the J segment 6 bases; nucleotides outside the gene matches: 8. CDR1 is SEHNR and CDR2 is FQNEAQ in the germline V gene (reference sequence). CDR3 length equals 14 residues. In DNA, the CDR3 is TGTGCCAGCAGCTATACAGGGGGTGGAGGCGAGCAGTACTTC. Protein sequence: CASSYTGGGGEQYF.

The chain links TRBV19 to TRBJ1-5; no reliable D call. Trimming left V 6 bases short and J 6 bases short, with 12 bases between. The germline V gene has CDR1 LNHDA and CDR2 SQIVND (reference sequence). This CDR3 is 13 amino acids long. CDR3 in amino acids: CASRKEAFQPQHF. The CDR3 bases are TGTGCCAGTAGGAAAGAGGCATTTCAGCCCCAGCATTTT.

J is TRBJ2-7 and V is TRBV7-2; D remains ambiguous. The V end lost 5 bases, the J end lost 6 bases, and 14 bases lay between the germline ends. From germline, CDR1 is SGHTA and CDR2 FQGNSA. The CDR3 runs to 13 residues. Here the CDR3 reads CASSPMGWAEQYF. The DNA for the CDR3 is TGTGCCAGCAGCCCCATGGGTTGGGCCGAGCAGTACTTC.

This rearrangement joins TRBV15 to TRBJ2-5; maybe TRBD2 (6 bases). V was shortened by 2 bases and J by 1 base, with 8 bases between the two germline ends. Per the germline V gene, CDR1 is LNHNV and CDR2 is YYDKDF (reference sequence). The CDR3 runs 14 residues. CDR3: CATSRRGLQETQYF. Written as DNA, the CDR3 is TGTGCCACCAGCAGAAGGGGACTCCAAGAGACCCAGTACTTC.

J is TRBJ2-2 and V is TRBV5-1; unclear D gene. Germline CDR1 SGHRS, CDR2 YFSETQ. The CDR3 runs to 14 residues. The V and J ends lost 0 bases and 3 bases respectively, with 6 bases between them. Written as DNA, the CDR3 is TGCGCCAGCAGCTTGGGTGACTACACCGGGGAGCTGTTTTTT. Amino acid sequence: CASSLGDYTGELFF.

This chain uses TRBV6-6 with TRBJ1-1; D is possibly TRBD1 (6 bases). Trimming removed 5 bases at V and 0 bases at J, with 19 bases between. The germline gives CDR1 MNHNY, CDR2 SVGAGI (reference sequence). The CDR3 is made up of 17 amino acids. Here the CDR3 reads CASSPFRGLSMNTEAFF. In DNA, the CDR3 is TGTGCCAGCAGTCCGTTCAGGGGTCTATCCATGAACACTGAAGCTTTCTTT.

This clone was counted only a few times. The genes are TRBV4-1 and TRBJ1-5; no clear D. CDR3 length: 15 residues. V was cut by 2 bases and J by 4 bases, with 12 bases left in between. Germline lookup yields CDR1 MGHRA and CDR2 YSYEKL. CDR3 nucleotide sequence: TGCGCCAGCAGCCAATACAGATCTGGGAATCAGCCCCAGCATTTT. Protein: CASSQYRSGNQPQHF.

The chain employs TRBV2 and TRBJ1-3, with 7 bases that match TRBD1. CDR1 is SNHLY, CDR2 FYNNEI, per germline. The CDR3 consists of 15 residues. V was clipped by 7 bases and J by 0 bases; unmatched bases: 6. The CDR3 is CASKIQGLSGNTIYF. In nucleotides, the CDR3 is TGTGCCAGCAAGATACAGGGGCTCTCTGGAAACACCATATATTTT.

This chain connects TRBV3-1 (or the pseudogene TRBV3-2) to TRBJ2-1, with 8 bases identical to TRBD2. The CDR3 covers 16 residues. V was clipped by 4 bases and J by 2 bases; unmatched bases: 7. Germline loops: CDR1 LGHDT, CDR2 YNNKEL (reference sequence). Written as DNA, the CDR3 is TGTGCCAGCAGCCCACACGGGGGGGGGACCTACAATGAGCAGTTCTTC. The encoded protein is CASSPHGGGTYNEQFF.

The chain combines TRBV6-2 or TRBV6-3 with TRBJ2-3; perhaps TRBD1 as D (6 bases). Germline assignment: CDR1 MNHEY and CDR2 SVGEGT. The CDR3 loop spans 12 amino acids. Trimming left V 6 bases short and J 6 bases short, with 10 bases between. The CDR3 DNA sequence: TGTGCCAGCAGCAGGGGTCGGGATACGCAGTATTTT. This codes for CASSRGRDTQYF.

The chain employs TRBV28 and TRBJ2-7; 7 bases line up with TRBD2. The CDR3 is 14 amino acids. V trimming: 1 base; J trimming: 3 bases; junction bases outside the gene matches: 3. CDR1 and CDR2 from the germline V gene are MDHEN and SYDVKM. The CDR3 DNA follows: TGTGCCAGCAGTTTATACGGGGGGATCTACGAGCAGTACTTC. Its protein is CASSLYGGIYEQYF.

V is TRBV19 and J is TRBJ2-5, with 13 bases identical to TRBD2. Looked up from germline, CDR1 is LNHDA and CDR2 is SQIVND (reference sequence). This CDR3 is built from 16 residues. Trimming at V came to 5 bases and at J to 5 bases, leaving 8 bases not matched to a gene. CDR3 in amino acids: CASSAPGTSGIETQYF. The CDR3 nucleotides are TGTGCCAGTAGTGCACCCGGGACTAGCGGGATTGAGACCCAGTACTTC. Together with reference TRBV19 and TRBJ2-5, the CDR3 gives the full variable domain: DGGITQSPKYLFRKEGQNVTLSCEQNLNHDAMYWYRQDPGQGLRLIYYSQIVNDFQKGDIAEGYSVSREKKESFPLTVTSAQKNPTAFYLCASSAPGTSGIETQYFGPGTRLLVL.

Points on this clone: Other DNA sequences in this sample translate to the same CDR3. This chain joins TRBV9 and TRBJ1-1; 8 bases fit TRBD1. Germline V gives CDR1 SGDLS, CDR2 YYNGEE. Trimming at V came to 2 bases and at J to 2 bases, leaving 2 bases not matched to a gene. This CDR3 is built from 14 residues. Written as DNA, the CDR3 is TGTGCCAGCAGCGTCGGACAGGGTAACACTGAAGCTTTCTTT. It encodes CASSVGQGNTEAFF.

In regard to this clone: Other DNA sequences in this sample translate to the same CDR3. The J gene is TRBJ1-5, the V gene TRBV19; perhaps TRBD1 as D (5 bases). Germline-derived CDR1 and CDR2 are LNHDA and SQIVND (reference sequence). The CDR3 has 13 amino acids. V lost 3 bases and J lost 7, with 10 bases in between. This CDR3 reads CASSIQGGQPQHF. The CDR3 DNA is TGTGCCAGTAGTATTCAGGGCGGACAGCCCCAGCATTTT.

The chain links TRBV27 to TRBJ1-1, with D possibly being TRBD1 (6 bases). Looked up from germline, CDR1 is MNHEY and CDR2 is SMNVEV (reference sequence). The CDR3 covers 17 residues. Trimming took off 8 bases at V and 1 base at J, with 23 bases between the two ends. CDR3 in DNA: TGTGCCAGCCACTTCACAGTTGGTACAGGGCGGAACACTGAAGCTTTCTTT. This sequence encodes CASHFTVGTGRNTEAFF.

V usage is TRBV11-2 and J usage is TRBJ2-3; 8 positions agree with TRBD2. The CDR3 spans 17 residues. Germline assignment: CDR1 SGHAT and CDR2 FQNNGV. J was trimmed by 5 bases and V by 1 base; bases with no gene match: 11. This chain's CDR3 is CASSLGLAGILKDTQYF. The CDR3, as DNA: TGTGCCAGCAGCTTAGGTTTAGCGGGGATCTTGAAAGATACGCAGTATTTT.

V usage is TRBV2 and J usage is TRBJ2-3; no reliable D call. CDR1 is SNHLY, CDR2 FYNNEI, per germline. The V end lost 3 bases, the J end lost 7 bases, and 17 bases lay between the germline ends. There are 15 residues in the CDR3. The DNA of the CDR3 is TGTGCCAGCAGTGAGGTGCGCGGCTCATTAAATACGCAGTATTTT. This encodes CASSEVRGSLNTQYF.

This clone appeared a single time. J is TRBJ2-2 and V is TRBV5-1; the match to TRBD1 covers 8 bases. Germline-derived CDR1 and CDR2 are SGHRS and YFSETQ. V shed 4 bases, J shed 4 bases, and the junction held 6 bases outside the gene matches. The CDR3 consists of 15 residues. The CDR3 sequence is CASSLGQGFTGELFF. CDR3 nucleotide sequence: TGCGCCAGCAGCCTCGGACAGGGATTCACCGGGGAGCTGTTTTTT.

The genes are TRBV5-4 and TRBJ2-1; D might be TRBD2 (6 bases). The CDR3 runs to 13 residues. Germline CDR1 reads SGHNT; CDR2 reads YYREEE (reference sequence). V lost 4 bases to trimming and J lost 6 bases, with 11 bases between them. The CDR3 loop reads CASSTTRINEQFF. The CDR3 region has the DNA TGTGCCAGCAGCACGACTAGAATCAATGAGCAGTTCTTC.

The CDR3 DNA follows: TGTGCCAGTAGTATAGGCAGGGAGGGTCGGAGCAATCAGCCCCAGCATTTT. It specifies CASSIGREGRSNQPQHF. The V gene is TRBV19, the J gene TRBJ1-5, with D perhaps matching TRBD1 (5 bases). Trimming pared 1 base from V and 1 base from J, leaving 14 bases between. This CDR3 has 17 residues. Germline CDR1 reads LNHDA; CDR2 reads SQIVND (reference sequence). Based on the CDR3 plus reference TRBV19 and TRBJ1-5, the full variable domain is DGGITQSPKYLFRKEGQNVTLSCEQNLNHDAMYWYRQDPGQGLRLIYYSQIVNDFQKGDIAEGYSVSREKKESFPLTVTSAQKNPTAFYLCASSIGREGRSNQPQHFGDGTRLSIL.